One TCR beta chain is described in this entry. This entry is derived from a study of human T cells and chemical hapten exposure. Time point indicated: patch test 3, about 24 weeks after DPC sensitization. Treatment defined: therapeutic diphenylcyclopropenone sensitization with weekly scalp DPC. Donors, patients with alopecia ranging from 18 to 70 years old and judged suitable for DPC, provided samples. Using its own MiXCR run on the RACE reads, TCRdb lists one record per CDR3 protein. The table lists about 160,000 distinct CDR3 sequences, 25% to 35% of them singletons. With 0 bases clipped from V and 7 bases from J, the junction kept 4 bases outside the gene matches. The CDR3 totals 16 residues. Germline lookup yields CDR1 LGHNA and CDR2 YNFKEQ.

The chain joins TRBV4-2 to TRBJ1-4; TRBD1 matches 11 bases. The sequence derives from a woman in her late teens or twenties with alopecia areata. Some clones in this sample may be carry-over from other donors' samples. The sample was whole blood, taken in connection with sensitization to the hapten diphenylcyclopropenone (DPC). The chain's CDR3 is CASSQETGTGGEKLFF. The CDR3 DNA reads as TGTGCCAGCAGCCAAGAGACCGGGACAGGGGGTGAAAAACTGTTTTTT.